These 10 T cell receptor beta chains were all obtained from the same sample, sequenced in a study of shared clonotypes between healthy human individuals. Measured with immunoSEQ multiplex PCR; TCRdb has only the in-frame clones, and not every one. The sample includes about 680,000 clones, 60% to 75% seen only once; the top ten take around 1.8%. The sample comprised memory CD4+ T cells sorted from blood. The subset was: CD45RA-negative fraction. These TCRs come from a woman aged 25 to 39 in good health.

The chain carries TRBV27 and TRBJ2-7; a possible D gene is TRBD1 (5 bases). CDR3 length equals 16 residues. V was shortened by 5 bases and J by 3 bases, with 20 bases between the two germline ends. The germline V gene encodes CDR1 MNHEY and CDR2 SMNVEV (reference sequence). The CDR3 nucleotides read TGTGCCAGCAGTCCGGTAACATGGGGCGGTAGCTACGAGCAGTACTTC. Its translation is CASSPVTWGGSYEQYF.

This clone was observed many times. V and J are TRBV29-1 and TRBJ2-7; D is uncertain. CDR1 is SQVTM, CDR2 ANQGSEA, per germline. This CDR3 comprises 14 residues. Trimming cost V 4 bases and J 1 base, with 14 bases left between them. Here the CDR3 reads CSVAGTRPSYEQYF. The CDR3 bases are TGCAGCGTTGCTGGCACCAGGCCTTCCTACGAGCAGTACTTC.

The rearrangement links TRBV19 to TRBJ1-5; tentatively, D is TRBD1 (5 bases). Trimming shortened V by 6 bases and J by 2 bases, and 17 bases separated the two germline ends. The CDR3 length is 16 residues. Germline loops: CDR1 LNHDA, CDR2 SQIVND (reference sequence). In DNA, the CDR3 is TGTGCCAGTAGCAGGGAGGGGAGGGGTGGCAATCAGCCCCAGCATTTT. Protein product: CASSREGRGGNQPQHF.

The genes are TRBV4-1 and TRBJ2-2; 9 bases fit TRBD1. The length of the CDR3 is 16 residues. CDR1 is MGHRA and CDR2 is YSYEKL in the germline V gene. The J segment lost 1 base and the V segment lost 3 bases, leaving 3 bases of the junction unmatched. The CDR3 nucleotides read TGCGCCAGCAGCCAGTGGGGACAGGGGAACACCGGGGAGCTGTTTTTT. Encoded protein: CASSQWGQGNTGELFF.

The chain has TRBV7-2 and TRBJ2-5; 7 nucleotides line up with TRBD2. Germline V lookup: CDR1 SGHTA, CDR2 FQGNSA. V trimming: 5 bases; J trimming: 5 bases; junction bases outside the gene matches: 8. CDR3 length: 14 residues. The CDR3 bases are TGTGCCAGCAGCCGGAGGGAGGGCCAGGAGACCCAGTACTTC. Amino acids: CASSRREGQETQYF.

This sequence joins TRBV28 and TRBJ2-4; a possible D gene is TRBD2 (7 bases). Trimming removed 7 bases from V and 3 bases from J, with 13 bases in between. CDR3 length: 14 residues. Germline-derived CDR1 and CDR2 are MDHEN and SYDVKM. The CDR3 DNA is TGTGCCAGCACCGAAGGGGGGGACAAAAACATTCAGTACTTC. Its protein product is CASTEGGDKNIQYF.

The rearrangement joins TRBV5-4 to TRBJ2-3; 8 bases fit TRBD2. Germline trimming cut 4 bases from V and 0 bases from J; bases unmatched to any gene: 4. This CDR3 comprises 15 residues. Germline V gives CDR1 SGHNT, CDR2 YYREEE (reference sequence). CDR3 loop: CASSPTSASTDTQYF. For the CDR3, the DNA is TGTGCCAGCAGCCCGACTAGCGCCAGCACAGATACGCAGTATTTT.

The chain employs TRBV2 and TRBJ1-5; TRBD1 matches at 9 bases. CDR3 length: 16 amino acids. Per the germline V gene, CDR1 is SNHLY and CDR2 is FYNNEI. The ends lost 3 bases at V and 6 bases at J; junction bases unmatched: 9. CDR3 in amino acids: CASSDTDRGLTQPQHF. In DNA, the CDR3 is TGTGCCAGCAGTGATACGGACAGGGGTTTGACTCAGCCCCAGCATTTT.

Here the CDR3 reads CASSLAGPENIQYF. The DNA for the CDR3 is TGCGCCAGCAGCTTGGCCGGGCCCGAAAACATTCAGTACTTC. J is TRBJ2-4 and V is TRBV5-1; no clear D gene. CDR1 and CDR2 (germline): SGHRS, YFSETQ. The CDR3 is 14 amino acids. V dropped 0 bases and J dropped 5 bases, with 9 bases sitting between them. Combining the CDR3 with reference TRBV5-1 and TRBJ2-4 gives the whole variable domain KAGVTQTPRYLIKTRGQQVTLSCSPISGHRSVSWYQQTPGQGLQFLFEYFSETQRNKGNFPGRFSGRQFSNSRSEMNVSTLELGDSALYLCASSLAGPENIQYFGAGTRLSVL.

This clone has just one count. The chain joins TRBV27 to TRBJ1-5; D possibly corresponds to TRBD1 (6 bases). Trimming pared 6 bases from V and 2 bases from J, leaving 11 bases between. Germline V gene sequence: CDR1 MNHEY, CDR2 SMNVEV (reference sequence). This CDR3 is 14 amino acids long. The CDR3 protein is CASSPRTGNQPQHF. CDR3 nucleotide sequence: TGTGCCAGCAGCCCCCGGACAGGCAATCAGCCCCAGCATTTT.